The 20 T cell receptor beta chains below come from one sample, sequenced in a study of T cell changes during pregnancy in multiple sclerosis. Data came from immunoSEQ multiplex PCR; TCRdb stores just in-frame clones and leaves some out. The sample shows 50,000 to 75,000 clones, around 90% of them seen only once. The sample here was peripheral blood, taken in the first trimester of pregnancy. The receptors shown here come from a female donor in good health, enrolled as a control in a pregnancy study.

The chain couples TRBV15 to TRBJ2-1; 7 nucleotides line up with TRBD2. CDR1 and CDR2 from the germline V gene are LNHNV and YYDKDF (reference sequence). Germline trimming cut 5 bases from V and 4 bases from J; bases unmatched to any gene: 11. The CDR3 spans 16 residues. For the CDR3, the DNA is TGTGCCACCAGCGTCCGTCGGGGGGTGGGGTACAATGAGCAGTTCTTC. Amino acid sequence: CATSVRRGVGYNEQFF.

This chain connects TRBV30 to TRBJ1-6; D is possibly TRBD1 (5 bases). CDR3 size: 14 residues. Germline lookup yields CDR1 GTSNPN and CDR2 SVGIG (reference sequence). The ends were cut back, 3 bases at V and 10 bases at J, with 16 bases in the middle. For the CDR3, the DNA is TGTGCCTGGAGCCTCCCTGGGGCCAGATCACCCCTCCACTTT. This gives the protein CAWSLPGARSPLHF.

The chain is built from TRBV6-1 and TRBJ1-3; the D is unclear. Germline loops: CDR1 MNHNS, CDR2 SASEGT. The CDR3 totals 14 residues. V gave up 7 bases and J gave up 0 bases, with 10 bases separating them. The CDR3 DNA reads TGTGCCAGCACCTCAGACTACTCTGGAAACACCATATATTTT. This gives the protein CASTSDYSGNTIYF.

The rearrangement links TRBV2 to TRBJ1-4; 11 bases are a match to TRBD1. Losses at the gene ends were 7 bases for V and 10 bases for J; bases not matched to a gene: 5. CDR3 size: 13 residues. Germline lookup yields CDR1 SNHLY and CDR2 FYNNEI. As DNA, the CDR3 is TGTGCCAGCAACGGACAGGGGGCGAGAAAACTGTTTTTT. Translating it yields CASNGQGARKLFF.

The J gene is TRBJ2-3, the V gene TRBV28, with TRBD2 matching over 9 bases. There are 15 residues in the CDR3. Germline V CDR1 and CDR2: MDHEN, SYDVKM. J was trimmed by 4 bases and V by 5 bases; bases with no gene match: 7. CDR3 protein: CASSRSGRGSDTQYF. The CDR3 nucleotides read TGTGCCAGCAGTCGTAGCGGGAGAGGGTCAGATACGCAGTATTTT. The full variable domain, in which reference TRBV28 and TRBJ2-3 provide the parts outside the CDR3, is DVKVTQSSRYLVKRTGEKVFLECVQDMDHENMFWYRQDPGLGLRLIYFSYDVKMKEKGDIPEGYSVSREKKERFSLILESASTNQTSMYLCASSRSGRGSDTQYFGPGTRLTVL.

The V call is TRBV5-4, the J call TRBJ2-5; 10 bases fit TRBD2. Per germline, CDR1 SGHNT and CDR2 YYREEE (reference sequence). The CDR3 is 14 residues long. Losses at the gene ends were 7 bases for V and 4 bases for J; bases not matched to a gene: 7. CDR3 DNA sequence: TGTGCCAGCTCCTCCAGCGGGAGGGGAGAGACCCAGTACTTC. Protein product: CASSSSGRGETQYF.

CDR3 in amino acids: CASSPGQGNLGGELFF. The DNA for the CDR3 is TGTGCCAGCAGCCCCGGACAGGGGAATTTAGGTGGGGAGCTGTTTTTT. The chain is built from TRBV5-4 and TRBJ2-2; TRBD1 aligns across 9 bases. V lost 4 bases and J lost 8; bases outside the gene matches: 12. Germline V lookup: CDR1 SGHNT, CDR2 YYREEE (reference sequence). This CDR3 has 16 amino acids.

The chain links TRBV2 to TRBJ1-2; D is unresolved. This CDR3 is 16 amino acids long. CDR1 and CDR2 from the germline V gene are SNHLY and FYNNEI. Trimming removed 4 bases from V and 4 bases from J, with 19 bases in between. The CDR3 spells CASSGVPGASGYGYTF. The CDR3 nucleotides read TGTGCCAGCAGTGGAGTACCAGGCGCGTCAGGCTATGGCTACACCTTC.

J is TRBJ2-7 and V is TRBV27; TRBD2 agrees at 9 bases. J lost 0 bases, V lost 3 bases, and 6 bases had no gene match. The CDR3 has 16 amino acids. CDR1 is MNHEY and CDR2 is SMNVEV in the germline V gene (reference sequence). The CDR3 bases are TGTGCCAGCAGTTTCACCCAGACTAGCGGCTCCTACGAGCAGTACTTC. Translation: CASSFTQTSGSYEQYF.

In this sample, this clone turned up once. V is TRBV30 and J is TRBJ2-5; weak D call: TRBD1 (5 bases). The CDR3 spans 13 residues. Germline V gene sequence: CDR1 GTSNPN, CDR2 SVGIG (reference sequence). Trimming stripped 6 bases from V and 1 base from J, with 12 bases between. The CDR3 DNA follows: TGTGCCTGCAGGGCGCCACCCCAAGAGACCCAGTACTTC. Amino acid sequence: CACRAPPQETQYF.

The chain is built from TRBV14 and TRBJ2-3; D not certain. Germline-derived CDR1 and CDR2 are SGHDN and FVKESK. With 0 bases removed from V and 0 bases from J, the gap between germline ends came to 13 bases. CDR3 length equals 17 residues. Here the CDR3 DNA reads TGTGCCAGCAGCCAAGATGCATACAGATCGAGCACAGATACGCAGTATTTT. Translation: CASSQDAYRSSTDTQYF.

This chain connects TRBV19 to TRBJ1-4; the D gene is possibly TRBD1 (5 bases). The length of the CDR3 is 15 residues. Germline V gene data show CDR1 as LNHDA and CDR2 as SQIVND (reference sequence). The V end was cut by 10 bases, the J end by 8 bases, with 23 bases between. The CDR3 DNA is TGTGCCACTTCGATCCCCTGGAGGGGAGGCGAAAAACTGTTTTTT. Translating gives CATSIPWRGGEKLFF.

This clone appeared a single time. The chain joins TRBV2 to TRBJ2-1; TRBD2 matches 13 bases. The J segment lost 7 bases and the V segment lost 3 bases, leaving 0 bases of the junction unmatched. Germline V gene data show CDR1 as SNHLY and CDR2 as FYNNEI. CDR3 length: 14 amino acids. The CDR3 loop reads CASSETSGGNEQFF. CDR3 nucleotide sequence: TGTGCCAGCAGTGAGACTAGCGGGGGGAATGAGCAGTTCTTC.

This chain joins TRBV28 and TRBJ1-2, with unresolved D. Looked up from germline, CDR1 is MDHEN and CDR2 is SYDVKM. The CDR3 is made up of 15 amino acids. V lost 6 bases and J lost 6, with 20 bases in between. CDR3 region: CASSPGGQFGDGYTF. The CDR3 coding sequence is TGTGCCAGCAGCCCAGGTGGCCAGTTTGGCGATGGCTACACCTTC.

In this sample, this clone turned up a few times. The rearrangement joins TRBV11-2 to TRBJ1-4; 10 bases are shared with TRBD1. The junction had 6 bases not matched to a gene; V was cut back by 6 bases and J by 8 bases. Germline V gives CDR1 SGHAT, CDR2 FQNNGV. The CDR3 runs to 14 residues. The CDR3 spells CASRTGTGEEKLFF. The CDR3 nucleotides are TGTGCCAGCAGGACCGGGACAGGGGAAGAAAAACTGTTTTTT. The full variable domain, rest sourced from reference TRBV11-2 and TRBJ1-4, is EAGVAQSPRYKIIEKRQSVAFWCNPISGHATLYWYQQILGQGPKLLIQFQNNGVVDDSQLPKDRFSAERLKGVDSTLKIQPAKLEDSAVYLCASRTGTGEEKLFFGSGTQLSVL.

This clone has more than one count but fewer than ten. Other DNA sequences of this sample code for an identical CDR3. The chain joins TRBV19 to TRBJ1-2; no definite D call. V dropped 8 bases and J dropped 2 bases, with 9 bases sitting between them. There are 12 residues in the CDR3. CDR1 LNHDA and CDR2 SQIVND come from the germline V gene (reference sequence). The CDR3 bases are TGTGCCAGTGAACGCGGCAACTATGGCTACACCTTC. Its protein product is CASERGNYGYTF.

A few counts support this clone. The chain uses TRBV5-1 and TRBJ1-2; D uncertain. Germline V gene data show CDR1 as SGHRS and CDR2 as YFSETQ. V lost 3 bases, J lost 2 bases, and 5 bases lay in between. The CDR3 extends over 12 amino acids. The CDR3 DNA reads TGCGCCAGCAGCTCACAAAACTATGGCTACACCTTC. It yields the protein CASSSQNYGYTF. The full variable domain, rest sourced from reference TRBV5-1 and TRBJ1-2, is KAGVTQTPRYLIKTRGQQVTLSCSPISGHRSVSWYQQTPGQGLQFLFEYFSETQRNKGNFPGRFSGRQFSNSRSEMNVSTLELGDSALYLCASSSQNYGYTFGSGTRLTVV.

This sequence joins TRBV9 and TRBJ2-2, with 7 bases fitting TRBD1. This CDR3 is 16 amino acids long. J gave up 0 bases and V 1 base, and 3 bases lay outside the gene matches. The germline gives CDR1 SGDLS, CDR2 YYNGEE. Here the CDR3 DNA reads TGTGCCAGCAGCGTATCTGGGACAGCGAACACCGGGGAGCTGTTTTTT. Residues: CASSVSGTANTGELFF.

CDR3 region: CASSIPGTTEAFF. CDR3 in DNA: TGCGCCAGCAGCATTCCCGGGACAACTGAAGCTTTCTTT. V is TRBV5-1 and J is TRBJ1-1; TRBD1 is a possible D gene (6 bases). Trimming cost V 4 bases and J 5 bases, with 12 bases left between them. CDR1 and CDR2 from the germline V gene are SGHRS and YFSETQ. CDR3 length: 13 residues.

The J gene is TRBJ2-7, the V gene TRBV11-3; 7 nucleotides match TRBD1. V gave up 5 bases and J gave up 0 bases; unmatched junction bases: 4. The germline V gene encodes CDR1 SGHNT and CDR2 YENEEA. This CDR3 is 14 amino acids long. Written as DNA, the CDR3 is TGTGCCAGCAGCATGGGACAGAGCTCCTACGAGCAGTACTTC. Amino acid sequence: CASSMGQSSYEQYF. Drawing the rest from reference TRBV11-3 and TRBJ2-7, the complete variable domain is EAGVVQSPRYKIIEKKQPVAFWCNPISGHNTLYWYLQNLGQGPELLIRYENEEAVDDSQLPKDRFSAERLKGVDSTLKIQPAELGDSAVYLCASSMGQSSYEQYFGPGTRLTVT.